This TCR beta chain was sequenced during a study of T cells in Graves' hyperthyroidism and ophthalmopathy. Across the study: Sampling of peripheral blood happened at initial diagnosis, prior to any treatment.

Regions amplified from RNA transcripts were the TCR beta CDR3 regions. A set of HTBI primers served as the primers for a first-round RT-PCR of the TCR CDR3. TCRdb redid the calling of the multiplex PCR reads with MiXCR, one entry per CDR3 protein. Here the sample spans under 400,000 distinct CDR3 sequences, approximately 18% being singletons. Germline CDR1 and CDR2: SGHRS and YFSETQ. The length of the CDR3 is 14 residues. Trimming took 4 bases from V and 4 from J; bases not matched to a gene: 3. Whole-study findings and limits: With a median lead of around 6.7 months before onset, the model predicted ophthalmopathy.

An absence of ophthalmopathy progression within 18 months meant stable Graves' hyperthyroidism. Cells are PBMCs isolated from 10 ml of fresh blood. This clonotype was seen at least ten times. Antigen unknown. The origin of this receptor is a woman in her forties or fifties with Graves' hyperthyroidism. Sequencing was performed on blood. The V call is TRBV5-1, the J call TRBJ2-3, with TRBD1 identical over 10 bases. The CDR3 sequence: CASSVGTGADTQYF. The CDR3 DNA reads as TGCGCCAGCAGCGTAGGGACAGGGGCAGATACGCAGTATTTT.